This TCR beta chain was captured by sequencing in a study of OX40 agonist ivuxolimab in advanced cancers. Study background: Ivuxolimab, which patients received intravenously every 2 weeks, was dosed at 0.01 to 10 mg/kg. Mean age approximately 61 years, range about 23 to 80; roughly 82% male.

CDR3 length: 16 amino acids. Trimming stripped 3 bases from V and 0 bases from J, with 11 bases between. On this clone: Its antigen remains unidentified.

Profiling relied on immunoSEQ multiplex PCR, and the TCRdb table lists in-frame clones only, not all of them. The sample shows approximately 89,000 clones, 85% to 90% of them seen only once. Findings and caveats of the study: Within 6 weeks, CD4+ and CD8+ blood T cells expanded clonally at 0.1 to 3.0 mg/kg.

The chain carries TRBV23-1 and TRBJ2-2; weak D call: TRBD2 (7 bases). TRBV23-1 is designated an ORF whose function remains uncertain. The sequenced sample was CD4+ or CD8+ T cells sorted from blood, obtained in a trial of the OX40 agonist ivuxolimab. The sequence was obtained from an adult with an advanced solid tumor such as melanoma, head and neck, liver or kidney cancer. CDR3 DNA: TGCGCCAGCAGTCACCGGGGGGCGCCGAACACCGGGGAGCTGTTTTTT. Translated: CASSHRGAPNTGELFF.